This T cell receptor beta chain comes out of a study of spatial heterogeneity in lung cancer. V was pared by 2 bases and J by 4 bases, with 6 bases between. CDR3 length equals 12 residues. The germline V gene has CDR1 MNHEY and CDR2 SVGEGT. MiXCR, run by TCRdb on the 5' RACE reads, gives a single entry per CDR3 protein. The sample has 25,000 to 30,000 distinct CDR3 sequences, more than 10% seen once; the top ten hold around 23%. Time point reported: sample taken at primary tumor resection. From tumor, nontumor lung or frozen PBMC, whole RNA was taken unsorted for sequencing. Samples came from roughly 72 TRACERx patients with untreated early-stage lung cancer.

The receptor was isolated from a female donor with early-stage non-small cell lung cancer. Sequenced material: PBMCs, taken at surgery. The gene calls are TRBV6-2 or TRBV6-3 and TRBJ2-7; D not certain. CDR3 loop: CASSYPSYEQYF. The CDR3 DNA reads TGTGCCAGCAGTTACCCCTCGTACGAGCAGTACTTC.